This T cell receptor (beta chain) comes out of a study of T cells in tumors after PD-1 blockade. For the study at large: Excluded were patients with checkpoint blockade, immunosuppressants, or radiotherapy or other anti-cancer therapy within 4 weeks. Each patient got pembrolizumab 200 mg every 3 weeks or cemiplimab 350 mg every 2 weeks. Study-wide results and limits: Peripheral recruitment is suggested, as some novel exhausted tumor clones were in pre-treatment blood.

TCRdb's copy holds only in-frame clones and misses some; the assay was immunoSEQ multiplex PCR. This table holds roughly 19,000 clones, around 80% found once. Regarding this clone: No antigen is known for it.

Germline CDR1 is LGHNA and CDR2 is YNFKEQ. The ends were cut back, 4 bases at V and 1 base at J, with 13 bases in the middle. The CDR3 length is 15 residues. Input was about 550 ng to 6,004 ng of genomic DNA from tumor or blood. V is TRBV4-2 and J is TRBJ2-5; possibly TRBD2 for D (6 bases). This TCR was sampled from a human donor with basal cell carcinoma. This specimen was PBMCs, taken before anti-PD-1 treatment. For the CDR3, the DNA is TGTGCCAGCAGCCCTACCCTGACTAGCCAAGAGACCCAGTACTTC. This codes for CASSPTLTSQETQYF.